This T cell receptor beta chain was identified during a study of T-cell reconstitution after alpha-beta-depleted transplantation in children. This clonotype appeared many times. Germline values: CDR1 MDHEN, CDR2 SYDVKM. Between the trimmed V and J ends, which lost 5 bases and 4 bases, there was a span of 18 bases. This CDR3 region has 15 residues. Unique molecular identifiers featured in how the TCRbeta library was prepared. TCRdb ran MiXCR on the PCR reads and lists one entry per CDR3 protein. There are tens of thousands of distinct CDR3 sequences in the sample; more than 5.5% occur only once, and around 2.6% lies in the top ten.

This sample comprised PBMCs from the stem cell graft donor, obtained from the stem cell graft. This clonotype was obtained from a human donor who donated a stem cell graft to a child with acute lymphoblastic leukemia. The rearrangement links TRBV28 to TRBJ2-7; D call uncertain. CDR3 sequence reads: CASSPRSHGQYEQYF. CDR3 DNA: TGTGCCAGCAGTCCGCGTAGCCACGGGCAATACGAGCAGTACTTC.